This TCR beta chain is from a study of cytomegalovirus exposure and HLA in healthy donors. Study conclusions and caveats: In vitro data verified a few CMV-associated chains as specific for CMV antigens.

The germline V gene encodes CDR1 SNHLY and CDR2 FYNNEI. The CDR3 length is 17 residues. The ends lost 5 bases at V and 5 bases at J; junction bases unmatched: 14. Only in-frame clones appear in the TCRdb table, and some are missing; sequencing was by immunoSEQ multiplex PCR. The sample records about 49,000 clones, roughly 93% being singletons. In regard to this clone: Its antigen remains unidentified.

The specimen sequenced was PBMCs. The receptor's source is a man younger than 30 in good health and CMV-seronegative. The chain couples TRBV2 to TRBJ2-2, with TRBD2 matching 7 bases. CDR3 DNA sequence: TGTGCCAGCAGTCCCCGGGATAGCGGGCTCCCTACCGGGGAGCTGTTTTTT. Translating gives CASSPRDSGLPTGELFF.